Listed here are 18 T cell receptor beta chains from one sample, sequenced in a study of blood T cells in healthy people across ages. PCR was performed a second time for roughly 7 to 11 cycles using a sample-barcoded 5' primer and a J-beta primer mix. TCRdb analysed the 5' RACE reads with MiXCR anew, one entry per CDR3 protein. The sample holds about 570,000 distinct CDR3 sequences, about 27% seen once. The same data also contributed to another study, on T cells of mothers and their children.

Sequencing was done on a sample of blood. The receptors shown here come from a boy between 2 and 10 years old in good health.

This clonotype was detected only a few times. The V and J genes are TRBV5-1 and TRBJ1-2; D is ambiguous. This CDR3 spans 12 amino acids. V was cut by 4 bases and J by 6 bases, with 10 bases left in between. CDR1 and CDR2 from the germline V gene are SGHRS and YFSETQ. The chain's CDR3 is CASSLIGNGYTF. In DNA, the CDR3 is TGCGCCAGCAGCCTGATTGGGAATGGCTACACCTTC. The variable domain in full, completed from reference TRBV5-1 and TRBJ1-2, reads KAGVTQTPRYLIKTRGQQVTLSCSPISGHRSVSWYQQTPGQGLQFLFEYFSETQRNKGNFPGRFSGRQFSNSRSEMNVSTLELGDSALYLCASSLIGNGYTFGSGTRLTVV.

The V gene is TRBV12-5, the J gene TRBJ2-3; 11 nucleotides agree with TRBD2. V trimming: 6 bases; J trimming: 2 bases; junction bases outside the gene matches: 13. Germline V CDR1 and CDR2: LGHNT, FRNRAP. The CDR3 loop spans 18 amino acids. In nucleotides, the CDR3 is TGTGCTAGTGGCCTCCCCGGGACTAGCGGACAGGCCACAGATACGCAGTATTTT. Translation: CASGLPGTSGQATDTQYF.

This clonotype was detected many times. The chain has TRBV18 and TRBJ2-5; tentatively, D is TRBD2 (6 bases). Germline V lookup: CDR1 KGHSH, CDR2 LQKENI. Between the trimmed V and J ends, which lost 8 bases and 1 base, there was a span of 14 bases. The CDR3 is 14 residues long. In DNA, the CDR3 is TGTGCCAGCAGCCCCGCGGGGATCCAAGAGACCCAGTACTTC. This gives the protein CASSPAGIQETQYF.

Concerning this clonotype itself: One junction end disagrees with the germline gene, perhaps due to a read error. This chain connects TRBV29-1 to TRBJ2-5; either TRBD1 or TRBD2 may supply D (6 bases each). Looked up from germline, CDR1 is SQVTM and CDR2 is ANQGSEA. The CDR3 runs 15 residues. In DNA, the CDR3 is TGCAGCGCTGAAAGTTCCCGGGGGCAGCGTGAGACCCAGTACTTC. Its translation is CSAESSRGQRETQYF. The full variable domain, in which reference TRBV29-1 and TRBJ2-5 provide the parts outside the CDR3, is SAVISQKPSRDICQRGTSLTIQCQVDSQVTMMFWYRQQPGQSLTLIATANQGSEATYESGFVIDKFPISRPNLTFSTLTVSNMSPEDSSIYLCSAESSRGQRETQYFGPGTRLLVL.

This clonotype turned up a few times. The chain couples TRBV10-3 to TRBJ2-7, with D possibly being TRBD1 or TRBD2 (5 bases each). V shed 8 bases and J shed 6 bases, with 14 bases lying between them. Germline values: CDR1 ENHRY, CDR2 SYGVKD. CDR3 length equals 12 residues. CDR3 amino acids: CAIAMGVGEQYF. For the CDR3, the DNA is TGTGCCATCGCTATGGGGGTAGGCGAGCAGTACTTC.

The CDR3 nucleotides are TGCAGTGCTAGACGGGGCAGGGACAATGAGCAGTTCTTC. Its translation: CSARRGRDNEQFF. V is TRBV20-1 and J is TRBJ2-1; D might be TRBD1 or TRBD2, each matching 5 bases. CDR3 length: 13 residues. Germline CDR1 and CDR2: DFQATT and SNEGSKA (reference sequence). Trimming took 2 bases from V and 5 from J, leaving 10 bases between them.

In its sample, this clonotype was seen a few times. V gene TRBV7-9 combines with J gene TRBJ2-2; a weak D match, TRBD2 (6 bases). The CDR3 consists of 15 residues. Germline V CDR1 and CDR2: SEHNR, FQNEAQ (reference sequence). V lost 4 bases and J lost 0, with 9 bases in between. Here the CDR3 DNA reads TGTGCCAGCAGCTCGCCGGGGGCGAACACCGGGGAGCTGTTTTTT. This translates into CASSSPGANTGELFF.

This clonotype was recorded a few times. The V gene is TRBV7-2, the J gene TRBJ1-5; the D gene is possibly TRBD1 (5 bases). Trimming shortened V by 3 bases and J by 1 base, and 10 bases separated the two germline ends. CDR3 length: 15 residues. CDR1 SGHTA and CDR2 FQGNSA come from the germline V gene. CDR3 region: CASSLGGVSNQPQHF. The DNA of the CDR3 is TGTGCCAGCAGCTTGGGGGGTGTCAGCAATCAGCCCCAGCATTTT.

The chain joins TRBV12-3 or TRBV12-4 to TRBJ2-7, with 8 bases fitting TRBD2. J lost 1 base, V lost 0 bases, and 5 bases had no gene match. The CDR3 has 16 amino acids. CDR3 coding DNA: TGTGCCAGCAGTTTAGCCGGCAGCGGGGGATCCTACGAGCAGTACTTC. Amino acids: CASSLAGSGGSYEQYF.

The rearrangement links TRBV10-3 to TRBJ2-3; TRBD2 is a possible D gene (5 bases). The CDR3 extends over 14 amino acids. In germline, CDR1 is ENHRY, CDR2 SYGVKD. Trimming left V 0 bases short and J 9 bases short, with 13 bases between. DNA of the CDR3: TGTGCCATCAGTGAGTCGAACGCGGACTTAACGCAGTATTTT. This sequence encodes CAISESNADLTQYF.

The chain links TRBV5-1 to TRBJ2-1; 13 bases line up with TRBD2. CDR3 length equals 15 residues. Trimming took 4 bases from V and 5 from J; bases not matched to a gene: 3. Germline V gene sequence: CDR1 SGHRS, CDR2 YFSETQ. The CDR3 bases are TGCGCCAGCAGCATGGGACTAGCGGGGAACAATGAGCAGTTCTTC. This gives the protein CASSMGLAGNNEQFF.

In its sample, this clonotype was seen a few times. The chain couples TRBV18 to TRBJ2-2, with 8 bases matching TRBD2. Germline V gene sequence: CDR1 KGHSH, CDR2 LQKENI. V trimming: 8 bases; J trimming: 3 bases; junction bases outside the gene matches: 17. The CDR3 contains 18 residues. This CDR3 reads CASRPSTGTRRDTGELFF. The CDR3 DNA is TGTGCCAGCCGACCTTCTACCGGGACTAGGAGGGACACCGGGGAGCTGTTTTTT. Full variable domain (rest looked up from reference TRBV18 and TRBJ2-2): NAGVMQNPRHLVRRRGQEARLRCSPMKGHSHVYWYRQLPEEGLKFMVYLQKENIIDESGMPKERFSAEFPKEGPSILRIQQVVRGDSAAYFCASRPSTGTRRDTGELFFGEGSRLTVL.

V usage is TRBV5-1 and J usage is TRBJ2-5; the match to TRBD2 covers 11 bases. Near its end, the DNA agrees better with TRBJ2-1, so the J call may be wrong. CDR3 length: 15 residues. Per germline, CDR1 SGHRS and CDR2 YFSETQ. The CDR3 DNA reads as TGCGCCAGCAGCTTGGCTAGCGGGGGGACTGATGAGCAGTTCTTC. Translated: CASSLASGGTDEQFF.

The gene calls are TRBV5-1 and TRBJ1-2; D is ambiguous. Trimming pared 4 bases from V and 4 bases from J, leaving 11 bases between. Germline V gives CDR1 SGHRS, CDR2 YFSETQ. The CDR3 covers 13 residues. The CDR3 region is CASSTDGAYGYTF. CDR3 nucleotide sequence: TGCGCCAGCAGCACGGACGGAGCCTATGGCTACACCTTC.

This clonotype has more than one count but fewer than ten. This sequence joins TRBV10-3 and TRBJ1-1; D is ambiguous. CDR1 is ENHRY, CDR2 SYGVKD, per germline. V was clipped by 3 bases and J by 9 bases, with 17 bases between them. This CDR3 contains 14 residues. The CDR3 spells CAISEDSAVNKAFF. The DNA for the CDR3 is TGTGCCATCAGTGAAGATTCGGCAGTAAATAAAGCTTTCTTT.

This clonotype occurred a few times. As DNA, the CDR3 is TGTGCCAGCAGCGTAGGGAACACGGCTGGAAACACCATATATTTT. Protein: CASSVGNTAGNTIYF. The chain combines TRBV9 with TRBJ1-3, with no clear D. CDR3 length equals 15 residues. In germline, CDR1 is SGDLS, CDR2 YYNGEE. The germline V and J ends were trimmed by 0 bases and 2 bases, with 9 bases remaining between them.

This chain links TRBV6-5 with TRBJ1-1; a weak D match, TRBD1 (5 bases). There are 14 residues in the CDR3. Deletions cut 2 bases from V and 3 bases from J, with 10 bases between. Germline CDR1 reads MNHEY; CDR2 reads SVGAGI. CDR3 amino acids: CASSYRGFYTEAFF. The CDR3 nucleotides read TGTGCCAGCAGTTACAGGGGTTTCTACACTGAAGCTTTCTTT.

Comments on this clonotype: At one end, the junction sequence differs from germline, possibly due to a read error. The rearrangement links TRBV6-2 or TRBV6-3 to TRBJ2-1; the D is unclear. The length of the CDR3 is 14 residues. Looked up from germline, CDR1 is MNHEY and CDR2 is SVGEGT. The CDR3 DNA sequence: TGTGCCAGCAGCCCGGCGGCAGGCCTCAATGGGCAGTTCTTC. It yields the protein CASSPAAGLNGQFF.